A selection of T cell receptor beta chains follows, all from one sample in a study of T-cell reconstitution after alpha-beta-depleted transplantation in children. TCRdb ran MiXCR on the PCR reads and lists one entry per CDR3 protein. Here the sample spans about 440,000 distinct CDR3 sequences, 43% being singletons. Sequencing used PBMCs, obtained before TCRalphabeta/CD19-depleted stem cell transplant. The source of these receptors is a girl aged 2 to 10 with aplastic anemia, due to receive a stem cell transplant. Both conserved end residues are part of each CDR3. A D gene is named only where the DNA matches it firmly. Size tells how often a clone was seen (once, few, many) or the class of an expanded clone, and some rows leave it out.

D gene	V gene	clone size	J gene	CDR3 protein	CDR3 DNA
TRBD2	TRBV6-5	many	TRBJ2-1	CASSYSALGTSGNNEQFF	TGTGCCAGCAGTTATTCAGCCCTAGGGACTAGCGGGAATAATGAGCAGTTCTTC
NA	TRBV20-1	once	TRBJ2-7	CSARDGRGVRGEQYF	TGCAGTGCTAGAGATGGCAGGGGAGTCCGGGGCGAGCAGTACTTC
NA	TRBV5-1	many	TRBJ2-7	CASSFPDSSYEQYF	TGCGCCAGCAGCTTCCCGGACAGTTCCTACGAGCAGTACTTC
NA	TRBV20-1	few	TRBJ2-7	CSAREGGKYEQYF	TGCAGTGCTAGAGAGGGGGGAAAGTACGAGCAGTACTTC
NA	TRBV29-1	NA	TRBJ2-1	CSVPNPGRSYNEQFF	TGCAGCGTCCCAAATCCGGGACGCAGCTACAATGAGCAGTTCTTC
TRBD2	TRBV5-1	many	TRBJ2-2	CASSLGSGSLTGELFF	TGCGCCAGCAGCTTAGGTAGCGGGAGCCTAACCGGGGAGCTGTTTTTT
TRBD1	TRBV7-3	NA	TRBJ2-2	CASRQGPNTGELFF	TGTGCCAGCAGACAGGGGCCGAACACCGGGGAGCTGTTTTTT
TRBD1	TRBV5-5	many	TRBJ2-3	CATRQGSSTDTQYF	TGTGCCACCAGACAGGGCTCTAGCACAGATACGCAGTATTTT
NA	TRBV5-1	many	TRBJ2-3	CASSQGSGTDTQYF	TGCGCCAGCAGCCAAGGGAGTGGCACAGATACGCAGTATTTT
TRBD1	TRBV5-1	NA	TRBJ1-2	CASSLGTGNSYTF	TGCGCCAGCAGCTTGGGGACAGGGAATAGCTACACCTTC
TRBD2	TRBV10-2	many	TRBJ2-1	CASSVPSGSRNEQFF	TGCGCCAGCAGTGTACCTAGCGGGAGTCGAAATGAGCAGTTCTTC
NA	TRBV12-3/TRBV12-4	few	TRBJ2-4	CASSLDQVKGSIQYF	TGTGCCAGCAGTTTAGACCAAGTCAAGGGTAGCATTCAGTACTTC
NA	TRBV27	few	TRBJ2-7	CASSPGGIYEQYF	TGTGCCAGCAGTCCTGGGGGGATCTACGAGCAGTACTTC
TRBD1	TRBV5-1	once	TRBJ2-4	CASRPIPQGAENIQYF	TGCGCCAGCAGACCTATACCACAGGGGGCTGAGAACATTCAGTACTTC
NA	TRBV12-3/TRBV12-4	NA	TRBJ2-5	CASTPGIRVSAETQYF	TGTGCCAGCACCCCGGGGATCAGGGTTTCGGCGGAGACCCAGTACTTC
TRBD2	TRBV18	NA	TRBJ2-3	CASSPMTSADAQYF	TGTGCCAGCTCACCGATGACTAGCGCAGATGCGCAGTATTTT
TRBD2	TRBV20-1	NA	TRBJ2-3	CSARGGVLWDTQYF	TGCAGTGCTAGGGGGGGGGTCCTTTGGGATACGCAGTATTTT
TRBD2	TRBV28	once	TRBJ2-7	CASRAGGYEQYF	TGTGCCAGCAGGGCGGGAGGTTACGAGCAGTACTTC
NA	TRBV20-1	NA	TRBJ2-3	CCARSPARIADTDTQYF	TGCTGTGCTAGATCCCCCGCTAGAATTGCGGACACAGATACGCAGTATTTT
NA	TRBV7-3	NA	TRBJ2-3	CASSPRRSGTDTQYF	TGTGCCAGCAGCCCCCGCCGTTCAGGCACAGATACGCAGTATTTT
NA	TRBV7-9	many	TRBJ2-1	CASSFSDGEYNEQFF	TGTGCCAGCAGCTTCTCGGACGGGGAGTACAATGAGCAGTTCTTC
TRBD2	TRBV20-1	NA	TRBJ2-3	CSAPTSGKSTDTQYF	TGCAGTGCCCCGACTAGCGGGAAAAGCACAGATACGCAGTATTTT
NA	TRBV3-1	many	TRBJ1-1	CASSLLGGQGGTEAFF	TGTGCCAGCTCCCTTCTAGGGGGGCAGGGCGGCACTGAAGCTTTCTTT
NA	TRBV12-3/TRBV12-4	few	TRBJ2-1	CASSSTLVASYNEQFF	TGTGCCAGCAGTTCCACCCTAGTGGCCTCCTACAATGAGCAGTTCTTC
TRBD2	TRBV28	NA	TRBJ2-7	CASSNGLAASYEQYF	TGTGCCAGCAGCAACGGACTAGCGGCCTCCTACGAGCAGTACTTC
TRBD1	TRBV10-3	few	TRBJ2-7	CAITDRDRGYEQYF	TGTGCCATCACCGACCGGGACAGAGGTTACGAGCAGTACTTC
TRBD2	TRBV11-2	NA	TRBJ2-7	CASSTSGLGEQYF	TGTGCCAGCTCGACTAGCGGTTTGGGAGAGCAGTACTTC
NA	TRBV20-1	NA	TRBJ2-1	CSARGYTNGDEQFF	TGCAGTGCTAGAGGATACACTAACGGCGATGAGCAGTTCTTC
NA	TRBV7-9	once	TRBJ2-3	CASSSGTDSQYF	TGTGCCAGCAGCTCCGGGACCGATTCGCAGTATTTT
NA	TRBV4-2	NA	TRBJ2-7	CASSPRLTYEQYF	TGTGCCAGCAGCCCGAGACTCACCTACGAGCAGTACTTC
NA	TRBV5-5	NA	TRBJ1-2	CASSSPQGSLYGYTF	TGTGCCAGCAGCTCGCCTCAGGGCAGTCTCTATGGCTACACCTTC
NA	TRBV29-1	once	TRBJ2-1	CSVEARTEVYNEQFF	TGCAGCGTTGAAGCACGGACCGAGGTCTACAATGAGCAGTTCTTC
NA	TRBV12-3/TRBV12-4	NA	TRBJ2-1	CASSFGRLFAHEQFF	TGTGCCAGCAGTTTTGGCCGATTATTTGCCCATGAGCAGTTCTTC
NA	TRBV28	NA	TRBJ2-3	CASSPIREADTQYF	TGTGCCAGCAGCCCGATCAGGGAGGCAGATACGCAGTATTTT
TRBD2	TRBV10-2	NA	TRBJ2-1	CASSESARLASHEQFF	TGCGCCAGCAGTGAGTCTGCACGACTAGCTAGCCATGAGCAGTTCTTC
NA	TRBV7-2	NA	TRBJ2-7	CASSLGASGLSYEQYF	TGTGCCAGCAGCTTAGGTGCGAGCGGGCTCAGCTACGAGCAGTACTTC
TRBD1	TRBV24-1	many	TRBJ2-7	CATSDWTGGEQYF	TGTGCCACCAGTGATTGGACAGGAGGCGAGCAGTACTTC
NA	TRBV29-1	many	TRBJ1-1	CSVLRNTEAFF	TGCAGCGTCCTCAGAAACACTGAAGCTTTCTTT
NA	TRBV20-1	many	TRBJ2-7	CSARGGANSYEQYF	TGCAGTGCTAGAGGCGGGGCGAACTCCTACGAGCAGTACTTC
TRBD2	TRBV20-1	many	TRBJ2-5	CSAISGGVETQYF	TGCAGTGCCATCTCGGGGGGAGTAGAGACCCAGTACTTC
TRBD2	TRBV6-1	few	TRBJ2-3	CASSPQRGLGGDTQYF	TGTGCCAGCAGCCCGCAGCGGGGGCTTGGGGGAGATACGCAGTATTTT
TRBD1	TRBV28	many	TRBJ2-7	CASSRGQGYEQYF	TGTGCCAGCAGTAGGGGACAGGGCTACGAGCAGTACTTC
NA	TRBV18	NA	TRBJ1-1	CASSPLEQARNTEAFF	TGTGCCAGCTCACCACTTGAGCAGGCCAGGAACACTGAAGCTTTCTTT
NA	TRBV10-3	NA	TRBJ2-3	CAILAEVGDTQYF	TGTGCCATCTTAGCGGAGGTAGGAGATACGCAGTATTTT
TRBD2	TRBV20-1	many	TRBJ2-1	CSASSPSLSGTTHKQFF	TGCAGTGCTAGTTCCCCGAGCCTTAGCGGGACGACCCATAAGCAGTTCTTC
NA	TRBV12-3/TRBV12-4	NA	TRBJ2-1	CASSSPTSSYNEQFF	TGTGCCAGCAGTTCCCCAACGAGCTCCTACAATGAGCAGTTCTTC
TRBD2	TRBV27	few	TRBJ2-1	CASKTSGRADEQFF	TGTGCCAGCAAAACTAGCGGGAGAGCGGATGAGCAGTTCTTC
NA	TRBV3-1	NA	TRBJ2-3	CASSQPMEGARHF	TGTGCCAGCAGCCAACCAATGGAGGGGGCACGCCATTTT